The sequence of this TCR beta chain was determined in a study of blood T cell repertoires in COVID-19. On the study more broadly: Specimens from acute and convalescent COVID-19 originated in the United States, Italy and Spain.

Clinical history reported by participants formed the basis on which cohorts were assigned. Source study methods: The authors estimated nucleated cell counts from reference gene primer amplification. Only in-frame clones appear in the TCRdb table, and some are missing; sequencing was by immunoSEQ multiplex PCR. V and J calls plus clone size are reproduced from that table; the DNA served to infer D and trimming. Of approximately 500,000 clones in the sample, around 87% were seen once. This CDR3 spans 14 amino acids. V dropped 0 bases and J dropped 8 bases, with 11 bases sitting between them. The germline V gene has CDR1 LGHNA and CDR2 YNFKEQ.

The chain employs TRBV4-2 and TRBJ2-1; perhaps TRBD2 as D (5 bases). The sequence derives from a woman in her thirties or forties who had recovered from COVID-19. Sample: PBMCs or T cells enriched from blood (not recorded which). This CDR3 reads CASSQDIRGDEQFF. In DNA form, the CDR3 reads TGTGCCAGCAGCCAAGATATCCGGGGTGATGAGCAGTTCTTC.